The T cell receptor (beta chain) under discussion was sequenced for a study of identical twins. This clonotype was seen ten or more times. This CDR3 has 12 residues. The V end was cut by 4 bases, the J end by 4 bases, with 8 bases between. Germline values: CDR1 SQVTM, CDR2 ANQGSEA. Template switching added a universal primer site, and cDNA bore unique molecular identifiers. TCRdb analysed the 5' RACE reads with MiXCR anew, one entry per CDR3 protein. Among some 250,000 distinct CDR3 sequences listed, about 6.7% were seen once. All of the donors were Caucasians in good health. The data also belong to a second study, concerning T cells expressing NK-cell markers. Per that study: A range of about 1.0-8% of CD8+ T cells consisted of dominant NKG2C+ clonotypes in about six donors. A handful of donors' CD3+CD56-NKG2C+ cells were dominated by the same clonotypes.

V usage is TRBV29-1 and J usage is TRBJ1-3, with D unclear. Sample: CD8+ T cells sorted from blood. The TCR was taken from a woman under 30 in good health. CDR3: CSVGDLGNTIYF. CDR3 DNA: TGCAGCGTTGGGGATCTAGGAAACACCATATATTTT.